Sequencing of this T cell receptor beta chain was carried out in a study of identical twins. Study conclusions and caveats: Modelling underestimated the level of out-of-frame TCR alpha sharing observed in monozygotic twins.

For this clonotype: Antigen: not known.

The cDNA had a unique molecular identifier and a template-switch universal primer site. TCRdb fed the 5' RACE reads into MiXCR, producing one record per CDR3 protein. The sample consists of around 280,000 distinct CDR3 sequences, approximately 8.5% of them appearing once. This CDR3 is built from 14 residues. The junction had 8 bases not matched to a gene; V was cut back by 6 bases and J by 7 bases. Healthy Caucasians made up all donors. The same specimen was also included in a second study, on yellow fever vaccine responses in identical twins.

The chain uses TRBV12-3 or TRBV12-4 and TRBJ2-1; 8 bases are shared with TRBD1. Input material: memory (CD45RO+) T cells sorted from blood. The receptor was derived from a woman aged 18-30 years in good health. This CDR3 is CASSPAGTGNEQFF. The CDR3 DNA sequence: TGTGCCAGCAGCCCTGCCGGGACAGGTAATGAGCAGTTCTTC.